The 27 T cell receptor beta chains listed next were all sequenced from one sample in a study of T cells in Graves' hyperthyroidism and ophthalmopathy. RNA transcripts provided the source from which TCR beta CDR3 regions were amplified. HTBI primers were the set used in a first-round RT-PCR of the TCR CDR3. TCRdb used MiXCR to reprocess the multiplex PCR reads, holding one entry per CDR3 protein. The sample has 600,000 to 700,000 distinct CDR3 sequences; roughly 46% are singletons. Sample: peripheral blood or thyroid tissue (not recorded which). Receptors were obtained from an adult man with Graves' disease, either hyperthyroidism or ophthalmopathy (not recorded which).

In its sample, this clonotype was seen many times. This chain joins TRBV7-8 and TRBJ2-7, with D perhaps being TRBD1 or TRBD2 (5 bases each). The CDR3 consists of 14 residues. Per germline, CDR1 SGHVS and CDR2 FQNEAQ. V was clipped by 5 bases and J by 5 bases, with 16 bases between them. This chain's CDR3 is CASSAGAAFHEQYF. CDR3 nucleotide sequence: TGTGCCAGCAGCGCCGGGGCGGCCTTCCACGAGCAGTACTTC.

The rearrangement joins TRBV6-5 to TRBJ2-5; D gene ambiguous. The CDR3 runs to 13 residues. Trimming removed 4 bases from V and 5 bases from J, with 11 bases in between. Per germline, CDR1 MNHEY and CDR2 SVGAGI. CDR3 bases: TGTGCCAGCAGTTTACAGAGAGGCGAGACCCAGTACTTC. The encoded protein is CASSLQRGETQYF.

Note on this clonotype: Its ends do not fully match the called genes, so a read error is possible. V is TRBV6-5 and J is TRBJ2-5, with D tentatively TRBD2 (5 bases). The CDR3 consists of 12 residues. Looked up from germline, CDR1 is MNHEY and CDR2 is SVGAGI. The CDR3 loop reads CAIGELQGTQYF. CDR3 coding DNA: TGTGCCATCGGGGAACTTCAAGGGACCCAGTACTTC.

As regards this clonotype: A much larger clone is a single base away; this may be a read error. This chain connects TRBV10-3 to TRBJ1-5; D may be TRBD1 (5 bases). Germline V gene sequence: CDR1 ENHRY, CDR2 SYGVKD. V lost 3 bases and J 6 bases, leaving 9 bases between the germline ends. The CDR3 sequence is 13 residues long. CDR3 coding DNA: TGTGCCATCAGTGAATTGGGGCCTCAGCCCCAGCATTTT. It yields the protein CAISELGPQPQHF.

Worth noting for this clonotype: At one boundary the junction diverges from the germline segment, which might be a read error. V gene TRBV10-3 combines with J gene TRBJ1-5; 8 nucleotides match TRBD1. CDR3 length: 15 amino acids. Germline V gene data show CDR1 as ENHRY and CDR2 as SYGVKD. The CDR3 bases are TGTGCCATCAGGGTAGACAGGGGTGGTAATCAGCCTCAGCATTTT. It yields the protein CAIRVDRGGNQPQHF.

This rearrangement joins TRBV29-1 to TRBJ1-2; TRBD1 matches at 9 bases. V dropped 4 bases and J dropped 3; count of bases not matched to a gene: 6. The CDR3 totals 14 residues. CDR1 SQVTM and CDR2 ANQGSEA come from the germline V gene. The DNA of the CDR3 is TGCAGCGTTGCTAAACGGGACAGGGACTATGGCTACACCTTC. This encodes CSVAKRDRDYGYTF.

The chain joins TRBV10-3 to TRBJ2-5; D is unclear. V was clipped by 3 bases and J by 1 base, with 15 bases between them. The CDR3 spans 16 residues. Germline CDR1 reads ENHRY; CDR2 reads SYGVKD. The CDR3 here is CAISELHINTQETQYF. Here the CDR3 DNA reads TGTGCCATCAGTGAACTCCATATCAACACCCAAGAGACCCAGTACTTC.

Only a few counts were recorded for this clonotype. V usage is TRBV2 and J usage is TRBJ1-6, with D possibly TRBD1 on 6 matching bases. Trimming took off 6 bases at V and 2 bases at J, with 20 bases between the two ends. Germline V lookup: CDR1 SNHLY, CDR2 FYNNEI. CDR3 length: 18 residues. Written as DNA, the CDR3 is TGTGCCAGCAGACTAAGAGAGGGGGAGTCCACCTATAATTCACCCCTCCACTTT. It yields the protein CASRLREGESTYNSPLHF.

The genes are TRBV19 and TRBJ1-1; D gene unclear. This CDR3 spans 14 amino acids. Germline CDR1 reads LNHDA; CDR2 reads SQIVND (reference sequence). Trimming removed 4 bases at V and 1 base at J, with 10 bases between. The CDR3 reads CASSTVTRNTEAFF. CDR3 sequence (DNA): TGTGCCAGTAGTACTGTCACCCGGAACACTGAAGCTTTCTTT. Looking up the rest from reference TRBV19 and TRBJ1-1 gives the full variable domain: DGGITQSPKYLFRKEGQNVTLSCEQNLNHDAMYWYRQDPGQGLRLIYYSQIVNDFQKGDIAEGYSVSREKKESFPLTVTSAQKNPTAFYLCASSTVTRNTEAFFGQGTRLTVV.

The chain combines TRBV7-2 with TRBJ2-1; a possible D gene is TRBD2 (6 bases). The V end was cut by 5 bases, the J end by 3 bases, with 8 bases between. CDR1 SGHTA and CDR2 FQGNSA come from the germline V gene. CDR3 length: 13 residues. Here the CDR3 DNA reads TGTGCCAGCAGCCTGGGACTCTACAATGAGCAGTTCTTC. It yields the protein CASSLGLYNEQFF.

This clonotype has a single count. The chain employs TRBV7-9 and TRBJ2-7; TRBD2 matches 11 bases. This CDR3 is 13 amino acids long. The germline gives CDR1 SEHNR, CDR2 FQNEAQ (reference sequence). V dropped 5 bases and J dropped 6; count of bases not matched to a gene: 3. In nucleotides, the CDR3 is TGTGCCAGCAGCCGTAGCGGGAGGGTCGAGCAGTACTTC. Encoded protein: CASSRSGRVEQYF.

The V call is TRBV20-1, the J call TRBJ1-1; weak D call: TRBD1 (5 bases). The CDR3 sequence is 14 residues long. V was pared by 4 bases and J by 0 bases, with 12 bases between. Germline V lookup: CDR1 DFQATT, CDR2 SNEGSKA (reference sequence). In DNA form, the CDR3 reads TGCAGTGCTACGAGACAGACTATGAACACTGAAGCTTTCTTT. It encodes CSATRQTMNTEAFF.

The J gene is TRBJ2-7, the V gene TRBV27, with 11 bases aligning to TRBD2. Trimming removed 5 bases from V and 4 bases from J; junction bases left unmatched: 10. The length of the CDR3 is 16 residues. Germline loops: CDR1 MNHEY, CDR2 SMNVEV (reference sequence). DNA for the CDR3: TGTGCCAGCAGTCCTTCGCCTAGCGGGAGGTCTTACGAGCAGTACTTC. Amino acids: CASSPSPSGRSYEQYF.

This clonotype occurred a few times. This chain connects TRBV7-2 to TRBJ1-1; possible D gene TRBD1, 6 bases. The CDR3 has 15 residues. V shed 6 bases and J shed 0 bases, with 14 bases lying between them. CDR1 and CDR2 (germline): SGHTA, FQGNSA. The CDR3: CASRLDSRMNTEAFF. CDR3 coding DNA: TGTGCCAGCAGACTGGACAGTAGGATGAACACTGAAGCTTTCTTT.

In the case of this clonotype: Just one base apart from a much larger clone, this may be a read error. The chain employs TRBV2 and TRBJ1-5; 7 bases agree with TRBD1. Unmatched junction bases numbered 7, after V lost 7 bases and J lost 7 bases. Germline assignment: CDR1 SNHLY and CDR2 FYNNEI. There are 13 residues in the CDR3. The CDR3 protein is CASNRAGGQPQHF. Here the CDR3 DNA reads TGTGCCAGCAATAGGGCAGGGGGGCAGCCCCAGCATTTT.

V gene TRBV12-3 or TRBV12-4 combines with J gene TRBJ1-5, with D perhaps TRBD1 (6 bases). There are 15 residues in the CDR3. The V end was cut by 1 base, the J end by 5 bases, with 12 bases between. The CDR3 sequence: CASSLGMTGYQPQHF. The CDR3 coding sequence is TGTGCCAGCAGTTTAGGGATGACAGGTTATCAGCCCCAGCATTTT.

This clonotype was picked up a small number of times. The V gene is TRBV7-6, the J gene TRBJ1-1; a possible D gene is TRBD1 (6 bases). CDR3 length: 14 residues. With 5 bases removed from V and 1 base from J, the gap between germline ends came to 11 bases. Germline CDR1 is SGHVS and CDR2 is FNYEAQ. The CDR3 sequence: CASSHTGKNTEAFF. The CDR3 bases are TGTGCCAGCAGCCACACAGGGAAGAACACTGAAGCTTTCTTT.

Turning to this clonotype: One end of the junction fails to match germline, which may point to a read error. The gene calls are TRBV10-2 and TRBJ1-1; the match to TRBD1 covers 9 bases. The CDR3 covers 17 residues. CDR1 is WSHSY and CDR2 is SAAADI in the germline V gene. The CDR3 DNA follows: TGTGCCAGCAGCGCCGGGACAGGGACTTTCAGGAACACTGAAGCTTTCTTT. Translating it yields CASSAGTGTFRNTEAFF.

The V and J genes are TRBV7-9 and TRBJ2-3, with D tentatively TRBD1 (6 bases). V lost 6 bases and J 4 bases, leaving 11 bases between the germline ends. There are 13 residues in the CDR3. Germline loops: CDR1 SEHNR, CDR2 FQNEAQ (reference sequence). CDR3: CASRQGAADTQYF. The CDR3 DNA follows: TGTGCCAGCAGACAGGGAGCTGCAGATACGCAGTATTTT.

The chain couples TRBV6-5 to TRBJ1-1; TRBD1 aligns across 10 bases. The CDR3 has 15 amino acids. The germline V gene has CDR1 MNHEY and CDR2 SVGAGI. With 8 bases clipped from V and 5 bases from J, the junction kept 11 bases outside the gene matches. The CDR3 reads CASVVRDRGRTEAFF. In nucleotides, the CDR3 is TGTGCCAGCGTTGTCCGGGACAGGGGAAGAACTGAAGCTTTCTTT.

The gene calls are TRBV9 and TRBJ2-7, with D tentatively TRBD1 (5 bases). V shed 7 bases and J shed 2 bases, with 16 bases lying between them. CDR3 length: 14 residues. Germline V CDR1 and CDR2: SGDLS, YYNGEE. CDR3 region: CASSPSRETYEQYF. CDR3 DNA: TGTGCCAGCTCACCGAGCAGGGAAACCTACGAGCAGTACTTC. Supplemented by reference TRBV9 and TRBJ2-7, the full variable domain reads DSGVTQTPKHLITATGQRVTLRCSPRSGDLSVYWYQQSLDQGLQFLIQYYNGEERAKGNILERFSAQQFPDLHSELNLSSLELGDSALYFCASSPSRETYEQYFGPGTRLTVT.

Only a few counts were recorded for this clonotype. The gene calls are TRBV19 and TRBJ1-2; a weak D match, TRBD1 (6 bases). The CDR3 totals 17 residues. CDR1 and CDR2 from the germline V gene are LNHDA and SQIVND (reference sequence). The germline V and J ends were trimmed by 2 bases and 0 bases, with 16 bases remaining between them. The CDR3 DNA is TGTGCCAGTAGTATACCGCAGGACTACAGGGCTAACTATGGCTACACCTTC. This codes for CASSIPQDYRANYGYTF.

Ten or more counts support this clonotype. The rearrangement uses TRBV29-1 and TRBJ1-2; TRBD1 might be the D (6 bases). This CDR3 contains 11 residues. Trimming took off 5 bases at V and 7 bases at J, with 11 bases between the two ends. CDR1 and CDR2 from the germline V gene are SQVTM and ANQGSEA. The CDR3: CSVSAQGGYTF. The CDR3 nucleotides are TGCAGCGTTTCCGCACAGGGTGGCTACACCTTC.

This clonotype was observed once. This chain connects TRBV29-1 to TRBJ1-1; 8 bases align to TRBD1. J gave up 6 bases and V 6 bases, and 12 bases lay outside the gene matches. This CDR3 region has 14 residues. Germline CDR1 SQVTM, CDR2 ANQGSEA. The CDR3 DNA reads as TGCAGCGTCCAACCTCCTCAGGGGGCCCCTGAAGCTTTCTTT. Amino acids: CSVQPPQGAPEAFF.

This clonotype came up a few times. The chain recombines TRBV20-1 with TRBJ1-5; tentative D call: TRBD1 (5 bases). Germline V gene data show CDR1 as DFQATT and CDR2 as SNEGSKA (reference sequence). Trimming shortened V by 4 bases and J by 5 bases, and 18 bases separated the two germline ends. The CDR3 extends over 15 amino acids. CDR3 sequence (DNA): TGCAGTGCTACGACAACCGCAGGGTGGGATCAGCCCCAGCATTTT. This gives the protein CSATTTAGWDQPQHF.

Worth noting for this clonotype: A clone one base away is much larger, so this may be a read error. The gene calls are TRBV7-2 and TRBJ1-3; D is unclear. The V and J ends lost 3 bases and 0 bases respectively, with 9 bases between them. Germline V gene sequence: CDR1 SGHTA, CDR2 FQGNSA. The CDR3 consists of 15 residues. The chain's CDR3 is CASSFKRSSGNTIYF. The DNA of the CDR3 is TGTGCCAGCAGCTTCAAACGGAGCTCTGGAAACACCATATATTTT.

About this clonotype: One base away lies a much larger clone, so this may be a sequencing read error. V is TRBV19 and J is TRBJ2-7, with D perhaps TRBD1 or TRBD2 (5 bases each). The CDR3 sequence is 13 residues long. Germline loops: CDR1 LNHDA, CDR2 SQIVND (reference sequence). CDR3 residues: CTSSMDGRWGMYF. The CDR3 DNA is TGTACCAGTAGTATGGATGGCAGGTGGGGGATGTACTTC. The full variable domain, with the rest looked up from reference TRBV19 and TRBJ2-7, is DGGITQSPKYLFRKEGQNVTLSCEQNLNHDAMYWYRQDPGQGLRLIYYSQIVNDFQKGDIAEGYSVSREKKESFPLTVTSAQKNPTAFYLCTSSMDGRWGMYFGPGTRLTVT.